This entry lists 7 T cell receptor beta chains sequenced from one sample in a study of blood T cell repertoires in COVID-19 (dated by TCRdb to 2020 to 2022). The library was produced with the immunoSEQ multiplex PCR assay. The clones in this table, taken by TCRdb from immuneACCESS, are in-frame only. Not every clone is retained; where verified, under half of the shortfall comes from an unresolved V gene, and the cause of the rest is unknown. This sample has some 250,000 clones in its table, and approximately 83% of those were observed once. 1.9% of the sample is taken by the ten largest. The sequenced sample consisted of peripheral blood. The origin of the receptors is a young man who had recovered from COVID-19.

The chain combines TRBV6-5 with TRBJ2-7, with unresolved D. Per the germline V gene, CDR1 is MNHEY and CDR2 is SVGAGI. V lost 6 bases and J 6 bases, leaving 9 bases between the germline ends. The CDR3 has 11 amino acids. The CDR3, as DNA: TGTGCCAGCAGCCATGGTAGCGAGCAGTACTTC. This gives the protein CASSHGSEQYF.

CDR3 in amino acids: CASSPRGGKGDGYTF. CDR3 DNA sequence: TGTGCCAGCAGCCCCAGAGGGGGAAAAGGCGATGGCTACACCTTC. The chain carries TRBV7-2 and TRBJ1-2; possible D gene TRBD1, 6 bases. The germline gives CDR1 SGHTA, CDR2 FQGNSA. V gave up 5 bases and J gave up 6 bases, with 19 bases separating them. The CDR3 consists of 15 residues.

The chain has TRBV10-2 and TRBJ1-1; a weak D match, TRBD1 (6 bases). V lost 7 bases and J 6 bases, leaving 12 bases between the germline ends. The CDR3 is 12 residues long. Germline CDR1 and CDR2: WSHSY and SAAADI. This CDR3 reads CASKGTSPEAFF. In DNA, the CDR3 is TGCGCCAGCAAGGGGACAAGCCCTGAAGCTTTCTTT.

This clone was counted between two and nine times. The V and J genes are TRBV5-6 and TRBJ2-5; D is perhaps TRBD1 (5 bases). This CDR3 region has 15 residues. V lost 4 bases and J 3 bases, leaving 16 bases between the germline ends. Germline CDR1 SGHDT, CDR2 YYEEEE. CDR3 residues: CASSGQGVGKETQYF. The CDR3 DNA sequence: TGTGCCAGCAGCGGTCAGGGTGTGGGGAAAGAGACCCAGTACTTC.

This CDR3 is CASSVGKGGTGANVLTF. In nucleotides, the CDR3 is TGTGCCAGCAGCGTAGGAAAAGGGGGCACTGGGGCCAACGTCCTGACTTTC. This chain connects TRBV9 to TRBJ2-6, with 7 bases identical to TRBD1. The J segment lost 2 bases and the V segment lost 0 bases, leaving 5 bases of the junction unmatched. Germline loops: CDR1 SGDLS, CDR2 YYNGEE. CDR3 length: 17 amino acids.

The rearrangement uses TRBV12-5 and TRBJ2-4; 10 bases map to TRBD1. The ends lost 5 bases at V and 8 bases at J; junction bases unmatched: 6. Germline V gene lookup returns CDR1 LGHNT and CDR2 FRNRAP. The CDR3 length is 14 residues. CDR3 protein: CASGVGQGSYIQYF. CDR3 coding DNA: TGTGCTAGTGGTGTGGGACAGGGGTCGTACATTCAGTACTTC.

The chain has TRBV15 and TRBJ2-7; no clear D. Per germline, CDR1 LNHNV and CDR2 YYDKDF (reference sequence). CDR3 length equals 12 residues. V lost 2 bases to trimming and J lost 7 bases, with 9 bases between them. The CDR3 here is CATSRPYEEQYF. CDR3 DNA sequence: TGTGCCACCAGCAGACCATACGAGGAGCAGTACTTC.